These 16 T cell receptor beta chains originate from one sample sequenced in a study of blood T cell repertoires in COVID-19. Here immunoSEQ multiplex PCR was the method, and the copy in TCRdb shows in-frame clones only, minus some. This table holds roughly 430,000 clones, around 90% found once. Sequencing input: PBMCs or T cells enriched from blood (not recorded which). The receptors come from a woman between 40 and 55 years old with acute COVID-19.

The chain is built from TRBV19 and TRBJ1-2; D is perhaps TRBD1 (6 bases). CDR3 length equals 14 residues. Germline V gene data show CDR1 as LNHDA and CDR2 as SQIVND (reference sequence). V gave up 0 bases and J gave up 2 bases, with 7 bases separating them. Here the CDR3 DNA reads TGTGCCAGTAGTATAGATCAGGGGAACTATGGCTACACCTTC. As protein: CASSIDQGNYGYTF.

The rearrangement links TRBV3-1 (or the pseudogene TRBV3-2) to TRBJ1-1; D may be TRBD1 (5 bases). CDR1 LGHDT and CDR2 YNNKEL come from the germline V gene (reference sequence). CDR3 size: 16 residues. V lost 0 bases and J 0 bases, leaving 11 bases between the germline ends. This CDR3 is CASSQDPGFLNTEAFF. The DNA of the CDR3 is TGTGCCAGCAGCCAAGATCCAGGGTTCCTGAACACTGAAGCTTTCTTT.

V gene TRBV2 combines with J gene TRBJ1-1, with TRBD1 matching 9 bases. CDR1 is SNHLY, CDR2 FYNNEI, per germline. CDR3 size: 14 residues. The J segment lost 5 bases and the V segment lost 5 bases, leaving 6 bases of the junction unmatched. In nucleotides, the CDR3 is TGTGCCAGCAGTAGGGACAGGGCCCAGACTGAAGCTTTCTTT. This encodes CASSRDRAQTEAFF.

The chain couples TRBV19 to TRBJ1-2; 10 nucleotides match TRBD1. This CDR3 region has 14 residues. The V gene end was trimmed by 5 bases and the J gene end by 1 base; junction bases not matched to a gene: 1. Looked up from germline, CDR1 is LNHDA and CDR2 is SQIVND (reference sequence). CDR3 bases: TGTGCCAGTAGTGGGACAGGGGTTAACTATGGCTACACCTTC. Its protein product is CASSGTGVNYGYTF.

The V gene is TRBV4-1, the J gene TRBJ2-3; TRBD2 matches at 7 bases. J gave up 2 bases and V 3 bases, and 5 bases lay outside the gene matches. Germline values: CDR1 MGHRA, CDR2 YSYEKL. The CDR3 covers 15 residues. For the CDR3, the DNA is TGCGCCAGCAGCCACTCGCGGGGGACCACAGATACGCAGTATTTT. Translated: CASSHSRGTTDTQYF.

The chain employs TRBV5-1 and TRBJ2-5, with TRBD1 identical over 7 bases. Germline CDR1 reads SGHRS; CDR2 reads YFSETQ. The CDR3 has 14 residues. J lost 4 bases, V lost 4 bases, and 7 bases had no gene match. The CDR3 nucleotides read TGCGCCAGCAGCAGCACGACAGGGCTAGAGACCCAGTACTTC. Amino acid sequence: CASSSTTGLETQYF.

This chain connects TRBV11-2 to TRBJ2-2; 12 positions agree with TRBD2. The CDR3 covers 19 residues. The ends lost 5 bases at V and 5 bases at J; junction bases unmatched: 15. CDR1 and CDR2 from the germline V gene are SGHAT and FQNNGV. The CDR3 protein is CASSPRSASGGARTGELFF. CDR3 DNA: TGTGCCAGCAGCCCTAGGTCTGCTAGCGGGGGGGCTAGGACCGGGGAGCTGTTTTTT.

The chain links TRBV9 to TRBJ2-7, with TRBD2 identical over 12 bases. The CDR3 has 19 residues. Germline loops: CDR1 SGDLS, CDR2 YYNGEE. The trim removed 3 bases at V and 3 bases at J, leaving 16 bases unmatched. The CDR3 DNA reads as TGTGCCAGCAGCGCGTGGAGACTAGCGGGGGAGAAAACTAACTACGAGCAGTACTTC. Translation gives CASSAWRLAGEKTNYEQYF.

The chain carries TRBV5-1 and TRBJ1-5; no clear D gene. V lost 0 bases and J 5 bases, leaving 15 bases between the germline ends. The CDR3 consists of 16 residues. Germline lookup yields CDR1 SGHRS and CDR2 YFSETQ. The CDR3 DNA reads TGCGCCAGCAGCTTGGATGGGTCGGGAGCATATCAGCCCCAGCATTTT. Translation: CASSLDGSGAYQPQHF.

This rearrangement joins TRBV6-5 to TRBJ2-7, with D tentatively TRBD2 (6 bases). The CDR3 has 15 residues. CDR1 MNHEY and CDR2 SVGAGI come from the germline V gene. Trimming left V 2 bases short and J 4 bases short, with 15 bases between. The CDR3, as DNA: TGTGCCAGCAGTTACCCCCAGAAGGGAGGATACGAGCAGTACTTC. Protein sequence: CASSYPQKGGYEQYF.

V and J are TRBV2 and TRBJ2-2, with 8 bases aligning to TRBD1. With 3 bases clipped from V and 4 bases from J, the junction kept 1 base outside the gene matches. The CDR3 is 14 residues long. CDR1 and CDR2 from the germline V gene are SNHLY and FYNNEI. DNA for the CDR3: TGTGCCAGCAGTGAGACAGGGGCCACCGGGGAGCTGTTTTTT. It codes for CASSETGATGELFF. The full variable domain, rest sourced from reference TRBV2 and TRBJ2-2, is EPEVTQTPSHQVTQMGQEVILRCVPISNHLYFYWYRQILGQKVEFLVSFYNNEISEKSEIFDDQFSVERPDGSNFTLKIRSTKLEDSAMYFCASSETGATGELFFGEGSRLTVL.

The chain employs TRBV12-3 or TRBV12-4 and TRBJ1-2; maybe TRBD1 (6 bases). V gave up 5 bases and J gave up 2 bases, with 9 bases separating them. This CDR3 is 13 amino acids long. The CDR3 DNA sequence: TGTGCCAGCAGTAATGACAGGAACTATGGCTACACCTTC. It yields the protein CASSNDRNYGYTF.

The rearrangement uses TRBV19 and TRBJ1-3; D gene uncertain. The V gene lost 5 bases and the J gene lost 4 bases, with 12 bases spanning the gap. Per germline, CDR1 LNHDA and CDR2 SQIVND (reference sequence). The CDR3 has 14 amino acids. The CDR3 DNA reads as TGTGCCAGTAGTCCCTCCTCGGTCGGAAACACCATATATTTT. Its translation is CASSPSSVGNTIYF.

This clone has only one observation. The genes are TRBV19 and TRBJ1-6, with D possibly matching TRBD1 (6 bases). The CDR3 contains 15 residues. The V gene's germline CDR1 is LNHDA and CDR2 SQIVND (reference sequence). V dropped 1 base and J dropped 7 bases, with 11 bases sitting between them. The CDR3 sequence is CASSIVAGVNSPLHF. The CDR3, as DNA: TGTGCCAGTAGTATAGTAGCAGGGGTGAATTCACCCCTCCACTTT.

The J gene is TRBJ2-3, the V gene TRBV7-9; no clear D. Germline assignment: CDR1 SEHNR and CDR2 FQNEAQ (reference sequence). Trimming stripped 5 bases from V and 1 base from J, with 13 bases between. CDR3 size: 15 residues. The CDR3 DNA follows: TGTGCCAGCAGCCCGTTACAGATTGGCACAGATACGCAGTATTTT. Encoded protein: CASSPLQIGTDTQYF.

The chain combines TRBV6-5 with TRBJ2-3; TRBD1 matches 9 bases. Per germline, CDR1 MNHEY and CDR2 SVGAGI. This CDR3 contains 13 residues. The V gene end was trimmed by 8 bases and the J gene end by 1 base; junction bases not matched to a gene: 1. Here the CDR3 DNA reads TGTGCCAGCCGGGACAGGGGCACAGATACGCAGTATTTT. This translates into CASRDRGTDTQYF.